The clone carrying this T cell receptor beta chain was seen once. Which cohort a participant joined came from the clinical history participants gave. Generated by immunoSEQ multiplex PCR, the TCRdb table keeps only in-frame clones and is missing some. The sample includes some 62,000 clones, 70% to 90% of them seen just once. V was cut by 2 bases and J by 4 bases, with 9 bases left in between. In germline, CDR1 is MNHEY, CDR2 SMNVEV (reference sequence). The CDR3 consists of 14 residues. The data belong to a study of blood T cell repertoires in COVID-19. Study information: PBMCs, B-cell-depleted T cells, or T cells provided the cDNA or gDNA that made up the material.

The receptor was isolated from a woman in her thirties or forties with acute COVID-19. Source material: PBMCs or T cells enriched from blood (not recorded which). The chain links TRBV27 to TRBJ1-3; D is unresolved. Here the CDR3 DNA reads TGTGCCAGCAGTTTAGGCATACCAGGAAACACCATATATTTT. Residues: CASSLGIPGNTIYF.